Sequencing of this TCR beta chain was carried out in a study of CD8 T cells in ankylosing spondylitis. Study-level findings and limits: There was a TCR beta motif, made of several highly homologous variants, that appeared characteristic of ankylosing spondylitis blood. The study looked at matched synovial fluid samples from ankylosing spondylitis patients. Disease-linked clones were reported to be significantly enriched there. CD8+ by phenotype, disease-linked clones were relatively rare in peripheral blood.

The CDR3 has 15 amino acids. The germline V and J ends were trimmed by 2 bases and 8 bases, with 19 bases remaining between them. Germline-derived CDR1 and CDR2 are DFQATT and SNEGSKA (reference sequence). Comment on this clonotype: Antigen specificity is unknown.

Quantitative 5'-RACE with molecular barcodes produced the TCR beta libraries. One entry per CDR3 protein results from TCRdb running MiXCR on the 5' RACE reads. This table holds fewer than 650,000 distinct CDR3 sequences, over 9.5% found once. V and J are TRBV20-1 and TRBJ2-1; possible D gene TRBD2, 6 bases. This clonotype was obtained from a male donor with ankylosing spondylitis. Sequenced sample: blood, either unsorted or a sorted T cell fraction (not recorded which). The CDR3 reads CSARKGEAQVHEQFF. CDR3 bases: TGCAGTGCTAGAAAAGGGGAGGCCCAGGTCCATGAGCAGTTCTTC.